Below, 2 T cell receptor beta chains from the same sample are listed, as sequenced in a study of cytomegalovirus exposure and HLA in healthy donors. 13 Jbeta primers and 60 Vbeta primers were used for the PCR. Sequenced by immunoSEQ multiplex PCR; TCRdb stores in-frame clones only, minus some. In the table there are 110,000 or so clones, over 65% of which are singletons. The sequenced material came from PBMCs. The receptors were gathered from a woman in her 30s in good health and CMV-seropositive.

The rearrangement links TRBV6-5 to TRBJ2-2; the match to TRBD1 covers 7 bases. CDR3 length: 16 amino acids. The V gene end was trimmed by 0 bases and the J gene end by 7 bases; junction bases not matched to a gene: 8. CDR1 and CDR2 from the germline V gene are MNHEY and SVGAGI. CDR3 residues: CASSYSMTGFLGELFF. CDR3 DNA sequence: TGTGCCAGCAGTTACTCGATGACAGGGTTTCTCGGGGAGCTGTTTTTT.

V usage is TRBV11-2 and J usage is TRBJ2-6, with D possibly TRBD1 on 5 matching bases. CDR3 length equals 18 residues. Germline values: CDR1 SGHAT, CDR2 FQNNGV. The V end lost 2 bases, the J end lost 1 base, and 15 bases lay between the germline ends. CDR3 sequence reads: CASSLWGYSTSGANVLTF. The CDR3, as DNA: TGTGCCAGCAGCTTATGGGGCTATAGTACATCTGGGGCCAACGTCCTGACTTTC.